This T cell receptor beta chain is drawn from a study of blood T cells in healthy people across ages. Study findings and constraints: Unknown CMV status may confound age-related changes in expanded clones.

Individuals who donated were healthy Caucasians from Russia aged roughly 6 to 95. V was shortened by 4 bases and J by 2 bases, with 9 bases between the two germline ends. The CDR3 has 13 amino acids. The germline gives CDR1 SQVTM, CDR2 ANQGSEA. This clonotype was picked up a small number of times. The antigen is not known. With a J-beta primer mix and a sample-barcoded 5' primer, a second PCR ran about 7 to 12 cycles. A 12-random-nucleotide template-switch adaptor tagged each cDNA molecule. Every sample returned 2.5 million or more CDR3-containing paired-end reads. One entry per CDR3 protein, called by TCRdb with MiXCR from the 5' RACE reads. The profile shows about 640,000 distinct CDR3 sequences, approximately 30% of them singletons.

Input material: blood. The sequence was collected from a woman aged 80 or older in good health. This chain uses TRBV29-1 with TRBJ1-5; TRBD1 is a possible D gene (6 bases). The CDR3 loop is CSVGAGGNQPQHF. For the CDR3, the DNA is TGCAGCGTTGGTGCAGGGGGCAATCAGCCCCAGCATTTT.